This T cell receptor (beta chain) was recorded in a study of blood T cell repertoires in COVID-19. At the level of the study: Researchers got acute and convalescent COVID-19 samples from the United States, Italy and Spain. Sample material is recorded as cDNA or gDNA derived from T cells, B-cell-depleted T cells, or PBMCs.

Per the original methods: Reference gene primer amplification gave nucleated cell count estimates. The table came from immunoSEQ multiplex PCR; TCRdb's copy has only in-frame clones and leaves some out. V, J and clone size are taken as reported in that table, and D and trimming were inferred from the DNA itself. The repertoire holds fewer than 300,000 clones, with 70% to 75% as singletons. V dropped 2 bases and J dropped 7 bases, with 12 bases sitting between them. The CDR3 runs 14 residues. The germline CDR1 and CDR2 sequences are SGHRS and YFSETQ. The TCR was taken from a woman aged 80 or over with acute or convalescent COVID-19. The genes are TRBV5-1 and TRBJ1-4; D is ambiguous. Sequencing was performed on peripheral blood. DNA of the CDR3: TGCGCCAGCAGCTTTGGCCAGGAAGGTGAAAAACTGTTTTTT. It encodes CASSFGQEGEKLFF. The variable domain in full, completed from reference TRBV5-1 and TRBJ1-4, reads KAGVTQTPRYLIKTRGQQVTLSCSPISGHRSVSWYQQTPGQGLQFLFEYFSETQRNKGNFPGRFSGRQFSNSRSEMNVSTLELGDSALYLCASSFGQEGEKLFFGSGTQLSVL.